Below, 13 T cell receptor beta chains from the same sample are listed, as sequenced in a study of shared clonotypes between healthy human individuals. Sequencing used immunoSEQ multiplex PCR; TCRdb keeps in-frame clones, though not all of them. In the table there are some 800,000 clones, about 92% of which are singletons. CD8 cells classed as naive were CD45RO-negative and positively selected for CCR7, excluding terminally differentiated effector memory CD45RA+ cells. The specimen was naive CD8+ T cells sorted from blood. These receptors were collected from a man aged 30-40 years in good health.

The count of this clone is one. The chain recombines TRBV5-6 with TRBJ2-7, with TRBD2 as a possible D gene (6 bases). This CDR3 is built from 13 residues. Per germline, CDR1 SGHDT and CDR2 YYEEEE. The V and J ends lost 4 bases and 9 bases respectively, with 17 bases between them. The CDR3: CASSPGGDWRQYF. The CDR3 DNA sequence: TGTGCCAGCAGCCCCGGAGGGGACTGGAGGCAGTACTTC.

The CDR3 coding sequence is TGTGCCAGTAGTACCCTGGGACTAGCGGAAGGGGGCTCCTACAATGAGCAGTTCTTC. This encodes CASSTLGLAEGGSYNEQFF. The gene calls are TRBV19 and TRBJ2-1; 11 nucleotides align to TRBD2. The junction had 11 bases not matched to a gene; V was cut back by 4 bases and J by 0 bases. Germline CDR1 is LNHDA and CDR2 is SQIVND (reference sequence). The CDR3 consists of 19 residues.

V and J are TRBV2 and TRBJ2-3; D is unresolved. The CDR3 consists of 12 residues. The germline gives CDR1 SNHLY, CDR2 FYNNEI. V lost 3 bases and J 3 bases, leaving 4 bases between the germline ends. The CDR3 loop reads CASSDWTDTQYF. The CDR3 nucleotides are TGTGCCAGCAGTGATTGGACAGATACGCAGTATTTT.

This chain joins TRBV14 and TRBJ2-7, with D hard to call. Per germline, CDR1 SGHDN and CDR2 FVKESK. V was trimmed by 1 base and J by 2 bases, leaving 6 bases between them. This CDR3 is 13 amino acids long. Here the CDR3 reads CASSQGEPYEQYF. CDR3 nucleotides: TGTGCCAGCAGCCAAGGGGAACCCTACGAGCAGTACTTC.

This clone is a singleton in its sample. CDR3 region: CAWSVGRGSYEQYF. CDR3 bases: TGTGCCTGGAGTGTAGGTAGGGGTTCGTACGAGCAGTACTTC. The rearrangement uses TRBV30 and TRBJ2-7, with D tentatively TRBD1 (5 bases). V was trimmed by 0 bases and J by 4 bases, leaving 13 bases between them. The germline V gene encodes CDR1 GTSNPN and CDR2 SVGIG (reference sequence). CDR3 length: 14 amino acids.

V usage is TRBV18 and J usage is TRBJ2-7; D is perhaps TRBD1 (6 bases). The CDR3 has 14 residues. In germline, CDR1 is KGHSH, CDR2 LQKENI. Trimming removed 2 bases from V and 1 base from J, with 9 bases in between. This CDR3 is CASSPTGYSYEQYF. The CDR3 DNA is TGTGCCAGCTCACCAACAGGGTATTCCTACGAGCAGTACTTC.

The chain is built from TRBV15 and TRBJ2-1; D unclear. From germline, CDR1 is LNHNV and CDR2 YYDKDF (reference sequence). V lost 4 bases to trimming and J lost 0 bases, with 7 bases between them. This CDR3 comprises 14 residues. CDR3 protein: CATSTGPSYNEQFF. The CDR3 nucleotides are TGTGCCACCAGCACCGGCCCCTCCTACAATGAGCAGTTCTTC.

This clone was observed a single time. Here the CDR3 DNA reads TGTGCCAGCAGCCTCGACAGGACCTCTGGGGCCAACGTCCTGACTTTC. Amino acids: CASSLDRTSGANVLTF. The chain recombines TRBV2 with TRBJ2-6; maybe TRBD1 (6 bases). CDR1 is SNHLY and CDR2 is FYNNEI in the germline V gene. The CDR3 runs to 16 residues. The V end lost 6 bases, the J end lost 0 bases, and 12 bases lay between the germline ends. The full variable domain, rest sourced from reference TRBV2 and TRBJ2-6, is EPEVTQTPSHQVTQMGQEVILRCVPISNHLYFYWYRQILGQKVEFLVSFYNNEISEKSEIFDDQFSVERPDGSNFTLKIRSTKLEDSAMYFCASSLDRTSGANVLTFGAGSRLTVL.

The chain links TRBV4-1 to TRBJ2-7; TRBD2 matches at 7 bases. The CDR3 has 16 amino acids. The V and J ends lost 0 bases and 4 bases, in that order; junction bases with no gene match: 9. The germline CDR1 and CDR2 sequences are MGHRA and YSYEKL. In nucleotides, the CDR3 is TGCGCCAGCAGCCAAGAAGGCGGGGGATTTGGGTACGAGCAGTACTTC. Translated: CASSQEGGGFGYEQYF.

The rearrangement uses TRBV5-1 and TRBJ2-7; no definite D call. The germline V gene has CDR1 SGHRS and CDR2 YFSETQ. Trimming removed 3 bases at V and 1 base at J, with 11 bases between. CDR3 size: 14 residues. For the CDR3, the DNA is TGCGCCAGCAGCTCTAGGGAAAGATCCTACGAGCAGTACTTC. Its protein product is CASSSRERSYEQYF.

The chain has TRBV7-9 and TRBJ2-7, with D possibly matching TRBD1 (6 bases). Trimming took 8 bases from V and 1 from J, leaving 12 bases between them. This CDR3 has 13 amino acids. Germline loops: CDR1 SEHNR, CDR2 FQNEAQ (reference sequence). This CDR3 is CASRDRRSYEQYF. The CDR3 DNA sequence: TGTGCCAGCCGCGACAGGAGGTCCTACGAGCAGTACTTC.

This clone showed up just a few times. CDR3 sequence reads: CASRWKGASSYEQYF. The CDR3 DNA follows: TGTGCAAGTCGCTGGAAGGGGGCGAGCTCCTACGAGCAGTACTTC. The chain combines TRBV12-2 with TRBJ2-7; the table's D call, TRBD1, has no DNA check behind it. TRBV12-2 is assigned pseudogene status. This CDR3 region has 15 residues.

The chain uses TRBV7-8 and TRBJ1-1; no clear D gene. V was trimmed by 5 bases and J by 1 base, leaving 8 bases between them. Germline V gene sequence: CDR1 SGHVS, CDR2 FQNEAQ. This CDR3 has 13 residues. CDR3 DNA sequence: TGTGCCAGCAGCCAAGGCAGGAACACTGAAGCTTTCTTT. Translating it yields CASSQGRNTEAFF.